The 9 T cell receptor beta chains in this list originate from one sample, sequenced in a study of Ad26.COV2.S vaccination and SARS-CoV-2 variants. Treatment given: some 20 received Ad26.COV2.S at low or high dose, single or two shots; about five received placebo; per-sample allocation not given. Sampling took place 63 days after the first vaccine or placebo injection. TCRdb keeps only in-frame clones here, not all; method: immunoSEQ multiplex PCR. Here the sample spans 350,000 to 450,000 clones, about nine tenths being singletons. This specimen was peripheral blood, taken in a trial of Ad26.COV2.S vaccine versus placebo. The source of these receptors is a person aged 18-65 years who received the Ad26.COV2.S COVID-19 vaccine or a placebo.

About this clone itself: In the same sample, other DNA sequences code for this CDR3. Here the CDR3 DNA reads TGTGCCAGCAGTTCCACTTCCTACGAGCAGTACTTC. Residues: CASSSTSYEQYF. The chain carries TRBV27 and TRBJ2-7; no definite D call. V lost 4 bases to trimming and J lost 1 base, with 5 bases between them. From germline, CDR1 is MNHEY and CDR2 SMNVEV (reference sequence). This CDR3 region has 12 residues.

The rearrangement joins TRBV7-9 to TRBJ1-5; D gene ambiguous. The CDR3 is 16 residues long. Germline V gene sequence: CDR1 SEHNR, CDR2 FQNEAQ (reference sequence). V lost 5 bases and J lost 1, with 15 bases in between. CDR3 region: CASSPSPWESNQPQHF. The CDR3 DNA follows: TGTGCCAGCAGCCCGAGTCCGTGGGAGAGCAATCAGCCCCAGCATTTT.

The chain joins TRBV27 to TRBJ2-7; tentatively, D is TRBD2 (5 bases). Germline V CDR1 and CDR2: MNHEY, SMNVEV (reference sequence). Trimming removed 3 bases from V and 5 bases from J, with 11 bases in between. The CDR3 totals 13 residues. This chain's CDR3 is CASSFSLAHEQYF. The CDR3 DNA reads TGTGCCAGCAGTTTTAGCCTAGCCCACGAGCAGTACTTC.

The rearrangement links TRBV5-6 to TRBJ2-5, with 9 bases fitting TRBD2. The V segment lost 3 bases and the J segment 5 bases; nucleotides outside the gene matches: 2. This CDR3 comprises 13 residues. From germline, CDR1 is SGHDT and CDR2 YYEEEE. CDR3 sequence (DNA): TGTGCCAGCAGCTCTCTAGCGGGGGAGACCCAGTACTTC. The encoded protein is CASSSLAGETQYF.

The rearrangement joins TRBV5-1 to TRBJ2-3; D may be TRBD2 (6 bases). Germline CDR1 and CDR2: SGHRS and YFSETQ. The CDR3 contains 13 residues. Trimming removed 4 bases from V and 8 bases from J, with 14 bases in between. The CDR3 loop reads CASSGPSEGTQYF. The CDR3 bases are TGCGCCAGCAGCGGACCTAGCGAAGGTACGCAGTATTTT.

The CDR3 sequence: CASSYVAGVWDTQYF. The CDR3 DNA follows: TGTGCCAGCAGTTACGTCGCGGGGGTATGGGATACGCAGTATTTT. The chain joins TRBV6-6 to TRBJ2-3, with 7 positions matching TRBD2. CDR3 size: 15 residues. The ends lost 2 bases at V and 6 bases at J; junction bases unmatched: 8. Germline CDR1 reads MNHNY; CDR2 reads SVGAGI (reference sequence).

V gene TRBV2 combines with J gene TRBJ1-6, with a weak D call TRBD1 (5 bases). V was trimmed by 3 bases and J by 6 bases, leaving 15 bases between them. Germline V gene lookup returns CDR1 SNHLY and CDR2 FYNNEI. The CDR3 sequence is 16 residues long. CDR3: CASSDLLQGLNSPLHF. The CDR3 bases are TGTGCCAGCAGTGATCTTCTGCAGGGCCTTAATTCACCCCTCCACTTT.

The V gene is TRBV28, the J gene TRBJ2-7, with 9 bases lining up with TRBD1. This CDR3 is 16 amino acids long. Germline V gene lookup returns CDR1 MDHEN and CDR2 SYDVKM. With V trimmed by 1 base and J by 2 bases, 6 bases remained unmatched. CDR3 region: CASSLSGTGTPYEQYF. CDR3 nucleotide sequence: TGTGCCAGCAGTTTATCCGGGACAGGGACCCCCTACGAGCAGTACTTC.

The rearrangement joins TRBV7-9 to TRBJ2-7; D is perhaps TRBD1 (5 bases). V gave up 5 bases and J gave up 2 bases, with 16 bases separating them. CDR3 size: 15 residues. Germline V gene data show CDR1 as SEHNR and CDR2 as FQNEAQ (reference sequence). The CDR3 loop is CASSPRLKGAYEQYF. Here the CDR3 DNA reads TGTGCCAGCAGCCCCCGACTTAAAGGGGCCTACGAGCAGTACTTC.